Presented here are 13 T cell receptor beta chains from one specimen sequenced in a study of beta chain features in type 1 diabetes. Expressed TCRB transcripts were sequenced because the isolated RNA had all been reverse transcribed beforehand. Using immunoSEQ multiplex PCR, the repertoire was profiled, and TCRdb retains in-frame clones only, with some absent. The table records a few hundred thousand clones, less than 20% of them present only once. Material: naive CD4+ T cells from blood. The origin of the receptors is a woman between 18 and 29 years old in good health.

The genes are TRBV5-1 and TRBJ1-2; a possible D gene is TRBD1 (5 bases). Germline CDR1 and CDR2: SGHRS and YFSETQ. The CDR3 extends over 13 amino acids. V shed 2 bases and J shed 6 bases, with 11 bases lying between them. The CDR3 reads CASSFQGGDGYTF. For the CDR3, the DNA is TGCGCCAGCAGCTTCCAGGGAGGGGATGGCTACACCTTC.

The chain combines TRBV25-1 with TRBJ2-7; TRBD1 matches 10 bases. The germline V gene encodes CDR1 MGHDK and CDR2 SYGVNS. J gave up 2 bases and V 2 bases, and 3 bases lay outside the gene matches. The CDR3 totals 15 residues. The CDR3 loop is CASSEPGQGAYEQYF. The CDR3, as DNA: TGTGCCAGCAGTGAACCAGGACAGGGGGCCTACGAGCAGTACTTC.

This clone showed up just a few times. The chain employs TRBV20-1 and TRBJ2-5; TRBD2 aligns across 7 bases. The V gene's germline CDR1 is DFQATT and CDR2 SNEGSKA (reference sequence). The CDR3 runs to 11 residues. The ends lost 5 bases at V and 4 bases at J; junction bases unmatched: 1. As DNA, the CDR3 is TGCAGTGCTGAGCGGGGAGAGACCCAGTACTTC. Residues: CSAERGETQYF.

The CDR3 DNA reads as TGTGCCAGCAGCCACACCCGGGAATGGACAGATACGCAGTATTTT. Protein sequence: CASSHTREWTDTQYF. The V gene is TRBV7-9, the J gene TRBJ2-3, with D possibly matching TRBD2 (5 bases). V gave up 5 bases and J gave up 3 bases, with 15 bases separating them. Germline assignment: CDR1 SEHNR and CDR2 FQNEAQ (reference sequence). The length of the CDR3 is 15 residues.

The chain carries TRBV5-1 and TRBJ2-5, with a tentative D call TRBD2 (5 bases). The CDR3 extends over 15 amino acids. Germline loops: CDR1 SGHRS, CDR2 YFSETQ. With 4 bases removed from V and 2 bases from J, the gap between germline ends came to 15 bases. The CDR3 is CASSTGLGIQETQYF. The CDR3 DNA reads as TGCGCCAGCAGCACCGGACTGGGAATACAAGAGACCCAGTACTTC. The variable domain in full, completed from reference TRBV5-1 and TRBJ2-5, reads KAGVTQTPRYLIKTRGQQVTLSCSPISGHRSVSWYQQTPGQGLQFLFEYFSETQRNKGNFPGRFSGRQFSNSRSEMNVSTLELGDSALYLCASSTGLGIQETQYFGPGTRLLVL.

This rearrangement joins TRBV15 to TRBJ2-1; 15 bases are shared with TRBD2. After removal of 9 bases from V and 0 bases from J, the junction contained 9 bases not matched to a gene. The CDR3 runs to 18 residues. In germline, CDR1 is LNHNV, CDR2 YYDKDF (reference sequence). The CDR3 region has the DNA TGTGCCACTTCGGGGACTAGCGGGGGGCAGAGCTCCTACAATGAGCAGTTCTTC. It codes for CATSGTSGGQSSYNEQFF.

This clone turned up a few times. The chain employs TRBV4-1 and TRBJ2-3; 11 bases map to TRBD2. The CDR3 sequence is 15 residues long. The trim removed 1 base at V and 4 bases at J, leaving 1 base unmatched. The germline gives CDR1 MGHRA, CDR2 YSYEKL. In DNA form, the CDR3 reads TGCGCCAGCAGCCAAGCACTAGCGGGAGCAGATACGCAGTATTTT. Its translation is CASSQALAGADTQYF.

DNA for the CDR3: TGTGCCACAACGAGCCCTAGCAGTGAGACCCAGTACTTC. Its protein is CATTSPSSETQYF. The gene calls are TRBV10-3 and TRBJ2-5, with TRBD2 as a possible D gene (5 bases). V was clipped by 10 bases and J by 5 bases, with 17 bases between them. Germline CDR1 and CDR2: ENHRY and SYGVKD. The CDR3 extends over 13 amino acids.

The CDR3 nucleotides read TGTGCCAGCAGCCCCGGACAGTATGGCTACACCTTC. This codes for CASSPGQYGYTF. The chain joins TRBV5-6 to TRBJ1-2, with D tentatively TRBD1 (6 bases). The length of the CDR3 is 12 residues. Germline CDR1 and CDR2: SGHDT and YYEEEE. Trimming removed 4 bases at V and 5 bases at J, with 9 bases between.

The rearrangement links TRBV7-2 to TRBJ2-7, with TRBD2 identical over 9 bases. Trimming removed 3 bases from V and 5 bases from J; junction bases left unmatched: 5. Looked up from germline, CDR1 is SGHTA and CDR2 is FQGNSA. This CDR3 region has 14 residues. The CDR3 here is CASSFSGGSDEQYF. Here the CDR3 DNA reads TGTGCCAGCAGCTTTAGCGGGGGAAGTGACGAGCAGTACTTC.

This clone was seen a few times. V and J are TRBV9 and TRBJ2-1; the D gene is possibly TRBD2 (6 bases). V was shortened by 0 bases and J by 0 bases, with 13 bases between the two germline ends. The CDR3 totals 17 residues. Germline-derived CDR1 and CDR2 are SGDLS and YYNGEE. CDR3: CASSVALAASSYNEQFF. As DNA, the CDR3 is TGTGCCAGCAGCGTAGCTTTAGCGGCGAGCTCCTACAATGAGCAGTTCTTC.

The chain is built from TRBV30 and TRBJ1-3, with D unresolved. The CDR3 covers 13 residues. CDR1 and CDR2 from the germline V gene are GTSNPN and SVGIG (reference sequence). V was cut by 5 bases and J by 3 bases, with 11 bases left in between. CDR3 region: CAWCTAFGNTIYF. As DNA, the CDR3 is TGTGCCTGGTGTACAGCCTTTGGAAACACCATATATTTT.

The chain employs TRBV28 and TRBJ2-1; maybe TRBD2 (6 bases). Germline lookup yields CDR1 MDHEN and CDR2 SYDVKM. Deletions cut 3 bases from V and 0 bases from J, with 9 bases between. The length of the CDR3 is 15 residues. CDR3 bases: TGTGCCAGCAGTTTCCCCGGGAGCTCCTACAATGAGCAGTTCTTC. Protein sequence: CASSFPGSSYNEQFF.